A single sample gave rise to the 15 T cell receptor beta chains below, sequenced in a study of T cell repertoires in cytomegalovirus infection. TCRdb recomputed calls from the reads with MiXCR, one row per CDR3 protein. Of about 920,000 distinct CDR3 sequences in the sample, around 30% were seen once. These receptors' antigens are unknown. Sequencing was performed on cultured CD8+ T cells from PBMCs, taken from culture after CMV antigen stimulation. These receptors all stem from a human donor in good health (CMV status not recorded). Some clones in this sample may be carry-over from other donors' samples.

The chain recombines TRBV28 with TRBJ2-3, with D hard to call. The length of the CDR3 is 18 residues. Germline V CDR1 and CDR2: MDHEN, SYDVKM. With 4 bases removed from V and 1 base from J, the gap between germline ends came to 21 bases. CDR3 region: CASSSPLPIGGRTDTQYF. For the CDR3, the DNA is TGTGCCAGCAGTTCACCCCTCCCTATAGGCGGTCGCACAGATACGCAGTATTTT. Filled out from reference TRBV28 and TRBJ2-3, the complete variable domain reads DVKVTQSSRYLVKRTGEKVFLECVQDMDHENMFWYRQDPGLGLRLIYFSYDVKMKEKGDIPEGYSVSREKKERFSLILESASTNQTSMYLCASSSPLPIGGRTDTQYFGPGTRLTVL.

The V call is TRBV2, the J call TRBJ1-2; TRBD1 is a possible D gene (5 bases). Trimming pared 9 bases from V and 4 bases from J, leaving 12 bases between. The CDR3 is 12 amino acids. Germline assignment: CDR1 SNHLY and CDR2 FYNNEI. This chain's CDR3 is CASPPGGYGYTF. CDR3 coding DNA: TGTGCCAGTCCCCCCGGGGGCTATGGCTACACCTTC.

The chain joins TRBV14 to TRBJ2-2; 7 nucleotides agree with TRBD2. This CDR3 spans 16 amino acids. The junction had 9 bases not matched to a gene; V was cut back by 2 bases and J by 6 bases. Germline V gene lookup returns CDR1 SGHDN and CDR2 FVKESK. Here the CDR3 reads CASSQWHSGPAGELFF. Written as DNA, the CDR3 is TGTGCCAGCAGCCAATGGCATAGCGGGCCGGCCGGGGAGCTGTTTTTT.

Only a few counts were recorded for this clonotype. Here the CDR3 DNA reads TGTGCCAGCAGCCCTCCGACAGGGCGTAATGAAAAACTGTTTTTT. Protein: CASSPPTGRNEKLFF. The rearrangement uses TRBV7-8 and TRBJ1-4, with 7 positions matching TRBD1. From germline, CDR1 is SGHVS and CDR2 FQNEAQ. J gave up 4 bases and V 5 bases, and 7 bases lay outside the gene matches. This CDR3 contains 15 residues. The whole variable domain, remainder taken from reference TRBV7-8 and TRBJ1-4, is GAGVSQSPRYKVAKRGQDVALRCDPISGHVSLFWYQQALGQGPEFLTYFQNEAQLDKSGLPSDRFFAERPEGSVSTLKIQRTQQEDSAVYLCASSPPTGRNEKLFFGSGTQLSVL.

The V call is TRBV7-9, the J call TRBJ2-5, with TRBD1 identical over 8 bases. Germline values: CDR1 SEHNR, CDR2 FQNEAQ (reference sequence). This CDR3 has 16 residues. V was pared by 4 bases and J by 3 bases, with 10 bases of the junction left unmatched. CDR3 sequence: CASSSLGRTGKETQYF. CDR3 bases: TGTGCCAGCAGCTCTCTGGGTCGGACAGGGAAAGAGACCCAGTACTTC.

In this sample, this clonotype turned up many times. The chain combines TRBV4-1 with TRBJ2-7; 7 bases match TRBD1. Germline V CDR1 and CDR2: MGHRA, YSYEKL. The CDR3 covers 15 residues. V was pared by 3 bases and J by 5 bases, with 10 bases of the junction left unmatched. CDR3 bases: TGCGCCAGCAGCCAGTCCTACGTAAGGGGGCACGAGCAGTACGTC. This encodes CASSQSYVRGHEQYV.

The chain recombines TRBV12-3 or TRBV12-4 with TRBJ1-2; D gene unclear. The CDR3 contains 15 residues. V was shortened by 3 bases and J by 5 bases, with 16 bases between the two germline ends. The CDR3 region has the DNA TGTGCCAGCAGTTTTGAGACGGGCTGGGGTTATGGCTACACCTTC. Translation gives CASSFETGWGYGYTF.

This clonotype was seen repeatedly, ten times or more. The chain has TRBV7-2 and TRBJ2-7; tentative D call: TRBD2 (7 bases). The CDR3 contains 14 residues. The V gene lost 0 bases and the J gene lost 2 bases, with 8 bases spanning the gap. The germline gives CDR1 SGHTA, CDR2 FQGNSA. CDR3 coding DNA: TGTGCCAGCAGCTTAGCGGGGGGGCCCTACGAGCAGTACGTC. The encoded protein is CASSLAGGPYEQYV.

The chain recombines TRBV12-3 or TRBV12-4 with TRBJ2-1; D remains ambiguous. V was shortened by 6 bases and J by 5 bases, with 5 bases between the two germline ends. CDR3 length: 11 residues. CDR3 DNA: TGTGCCAGCAGACTTAACAATGAGCAGTTCTTC. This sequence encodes CASRLNNEQFF.

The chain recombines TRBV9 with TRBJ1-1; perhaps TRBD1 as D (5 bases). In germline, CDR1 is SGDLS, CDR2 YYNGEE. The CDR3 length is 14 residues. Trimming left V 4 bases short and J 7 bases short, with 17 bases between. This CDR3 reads CASSPQQAGYEAFF. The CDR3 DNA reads TGTGCCAGCAGCCCCCAACAGGCAGGGTATGAAGCTTTCTTT.

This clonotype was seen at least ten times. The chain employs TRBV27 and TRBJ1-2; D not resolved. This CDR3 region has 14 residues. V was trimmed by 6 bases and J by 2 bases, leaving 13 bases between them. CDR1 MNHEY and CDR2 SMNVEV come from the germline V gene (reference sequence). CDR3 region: CASSLAGPNYGYTF. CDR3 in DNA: TGTGCCAGCAGCTTAGCCGGGCCAAACTATGGCTACACCTTC.

The CDR3 loop is CATSSVETYEQYF. CDR3 bases: TGTGCCACCAGCAGCGTAGAGACCTACGAGCAGTACTTC. V usage is TRBV15 and J usage is TRBJ2-7, with D unclear. This CDR3 is built from 13 residues. Germline V CDR1 and CDR2: LNHNV, YYDKDF (reference sequence). Deletions cut 3 bases from V and 2 bases from J, with 8 bases between.

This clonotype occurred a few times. The CDR3, as DNA: TGTGCCAGCAGTGAGGCCTTGCGACGCAGCACAGATACGCAGTATTTT. Its translation: CASSEALRRSTDTQYF. The chain recombines TRBV6-1 with TRBJ2-3; the D is unclear. The CDR3 has 16 amino acids. Deletions cut 3 bases from V and 0 bases from J, with 13 bases between. Germline loops: CDR1 MNHNS, CDR2 SASEGT.

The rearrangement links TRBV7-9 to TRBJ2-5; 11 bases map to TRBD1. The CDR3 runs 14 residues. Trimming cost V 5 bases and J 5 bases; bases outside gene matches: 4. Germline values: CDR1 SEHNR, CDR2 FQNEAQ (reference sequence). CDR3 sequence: CASSGQGARETQYF. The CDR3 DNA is TGTGCCAGCAGCGGACAGGGGGCAAGGGAGACCCAGTACTTC.

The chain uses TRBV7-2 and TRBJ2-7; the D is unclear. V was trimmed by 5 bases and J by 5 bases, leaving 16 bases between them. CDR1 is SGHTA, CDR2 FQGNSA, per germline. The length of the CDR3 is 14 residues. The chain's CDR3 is CASSTTSKLDEQYF. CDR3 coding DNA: TGTGCCAGCAGCACGACGTCGAAGTTGGACGAGCAGTACTTC.